A single sample gave rise to the 29 T cell receptor beta chains below, sequenced in a study of T cell clusters in autoimmune cytopenias. TRB was amplified by touch-down multiplex PCR, primer pools A and B combined. TCRdb derives one entry per CDR3 protein from the multiplex PCR reads, leaving out DNA. This sample's table has about 3,800 distinct CDR3 sequences. Each sample's input was 250 ng genomic DNA, 38,000 or so genome equivalents. The data were also submitted as part of a second study, on T cell repertoires in aging, cancer and after chemotherapy.

Specimen: peripheral blood. The receptors come from a human donor in good health.

The chain recombines TRBV6-1 with TRBJ2-1; with no DNA, the TCRdb D assignment of TRBD2 cannot be verified. The CDR3 has 18 residues. Germline V lookup: CDR1 MNHNS, CDR2 SASEGT. The CDR3 region is CASSARGTSGGAGNEQFF.

The chain has TRBV20-1 and TRBJ2-7; TCRdb reports TRBD1, a call that lacks DNA to check it against. This CDR3 is 14 amino acids long. Per germline, CDR1 DFQATT and CDR2 SNEGSKA (reference sequence). This CDR3 reads CSASDQAHTYEQYF.

According to its frequency, this clonotype is medium-sized. The chain uses TRBV6-2 or TRBV6-3 and TRBJ2-7; TCRdb names TRBD2, which stays unverified in the absence of DNA. CDR3 length: 16 amino acids. CDR1 and CDR2 (germline): MNHEY, SVGEGT. The CDR3 sequence is CASSPMRLAQSYEQYF.

Considering frequency, this clonotype is medium-sized (0.01 to 0.1%). V is TRBV6-5 and J is TRBJ1-6. This CDR3 has 12 amino acids. Germline V gene sequence: CDR1 MNHEY, CDR2 SVGAGI. CDR3: CASSYSNSPLHF.

The gene calls are TRBV29-1 and TRBJ1-4. The germline V gene has CDR1 SQVTM and CDR2 ANQGSEA. The CDR3 length is 12 residues. This CDR3 is CSVVSAHEKLFF.

According to its frequency, this clonotype is medium-sized. The J gene is TRBJ2-7, the V gene TRBV5-5; TCRdb selects TRBD1, and the lack of DNA leaves this call unchecked. In germline, CDR1 is SGHKS, CDR2 YYEKEE (reference sequence). CDR3 length equals 15 residues. The CDR3: CASSTQPEGRAEQYF.

By frequency, this clonotype is medium-sized. This sequence joins TRBV30 and TRBJ1-4. The CDR3 has 16 residues. Germline loops: CDR1 GTSNPN, CDR2 SVGIG (reference sequence). This CDR3 reads CAWSASLGGANEKLFF. Variable domain in full (rest from reference TRBV30 and TRBJ1-4): SQTIHQWPATLVQPVGSPLSLECTVEGTSNPNLYWYRQAAGRGLQLLFYSVGIGQISSEVPQNLSASRPQDRQFILSSKKLLLSDSGFYLCAWSASLGGANEKLFFGSGTQLSVL.

This clonotype shows up as medium-sized (0.01 to 0.1%) by frequency. The V and J genes are TRBV15 and TRBJ2-5; with no DNA, the TCRdb D assignment of TRBD2 cannot be verified. CDR3 length equals 17 residues. Looked up from germline, CDR1 is LNHNV and CDR2 is YYDKDF (reference sequence). The CDR3: CATSLPGLAGGPETQYF. The whole variable domain, filled in from reference TRBV15 and TRBJ2-5, reads DAMVIQNPRYQVTQFGKPVTLSCSQTLNHNVMYWYQQKSSQAPKLLFHYYDKDFNNEADTPDNFQSRRPNTSFCFLDIRSPGLGDTAMYLCATSLPGLAGGPETQYFGPGTRLLVL.

The chain links TRBV7-9 to TRBJ2-1. CDR1 and CDR2 (germline): SEHNR, FQNEAQ (reference sequence). CDR3 length equals 15 residues. This chain's CDR3 is CASSPGRSSYNEQFF.

This chain links TRBV20-1 with TRBJ1-3. Germline V CDR1 and CDR2: DFQATT, SNEGSKA (reference sequence). The CDR3 covers 15 residues. This CDR3 reads CSASLGEASGNTIYF.

This clonotype registers medium-sized by frequency. The chain uses TRBV6-1 and TRBJ2-1; TCRdb lists TRBD2, though no DNA is available to test this call. The CDR3 has 15 residues. Germline values: CDR1 MNHNS, CDR2 SASEGT. CDR3 protein: CASSPSSGGADEQFF.

This clonotype shows up as medium-sized (0.01 to 0.1%) by frequency. The chain is built from TRBV5-6 and TRBJ1-1. The CDR3 has 15 residues. Germline lookup yields CDR1 SGHDT and CDR2 YYEEEE. CDR3 in amino acids: CASSLESRKRFGAFF.

This clonotype ranks as medium-sized in terms of frequency. The chain employs TRBV5-4 and TRBJ2-5; with no DNA, the TCRdb D assignment of TRBD2 cannot be verified. The CDR3 covers 16 residues. Germline V CDR1 and CDR2: SGHNT, YYREEE (reference sequence). This CDR3 reads CASSPELAGAKETQYF. The entire variable domain, with the rest obtained from reference TRBV5-4 and TRBJ2-5, is as follows: ETGVTQSPTHLIKTRGQQVTLRCSSQSGHNTVSWYQQALGQGPQFIFQYYREEENGRGNFPPRFSGLQFPNYSSELNVNALELDDSALYLCASSPELAGAKETQYFGPGTRLLVL.

This sequence joins TRBV20-1 and TRBJ2-3; checking the TCRdb D call of TRBD1 is not possible without DNA. CDR3 length: 13 residues. Germline values: CDR1 DFQATT, CDR2 SNEGSKA (reference sequence). CDR3 amino acids: CSARGRGPDTQYF.

The chain combines TRBV11-2 with TRBJ2-1; as DNA is missing, the TRBD1 call by TCRdb cannot be tested. This CDR3 spans 16 amino acids. Germline lookup yields CDR1 SGHAT and CDR2 FQNNGV. This CDR3 reads CASSPGRGSSYNEQFF.

The chain is built from TRBV18 and TRBJ1-5. The CDR3 totals 15 residues. Germline V gene sequence: CDR1 KGHSH, CDR2 LQKENI. The CDR3: CASTPGREGVMPQHF.

V is TRBV7-9 and J is TRBJ2-1; TCRdb gives TRBD1 as the D gene, but with no DNA this cannot be confirmed. Germline V CDR1 and CDR2: SEHNR, FQNEAQ (reference sequence). The CDR3 covers 15 residues. The CDR3 loop is CASSPRDRFYNEQFF.

The chain employs TRBV20-1 and TRBJ2-3; absent DNA, TCRdb's TRBD2 call cannot be checked. The CDR3 extends over 12 amino acids. Germline values: CDR1 DFQATT, CDR2 SNEGSKA (reference sequence). The CDR3 reads CRGEGSTDTQYF.

This clonotype is medium-sized by frequency. The chain recombines TRBV19 with TRBJ1-2. CDR1 and CDR2 (germline): LNHDA, SQIVND (reference sequence). CDR3 length equals 13 residues. The CDR3 reads CASSIDRFSGYTF.

This clonotype is labeled medium-sized based on frequency. The chain carries TRBV5-1 and TRBJ2-2; TCRdb names TRBD2, which stays unverified in the absence of DNA. Germline V gene data show CDR1 as SGHRS and CDR2 as YFSETQ. This CDR3 has 15 residues. CDR3 loop: CASSTGLAHTGELFF.

This chain connects TRBV20-1 to TRBJ2-7; as DNA is missing, the TRBD1 call by TCRdb cannot be tested. CDR3 length: 12 residues. Per the germline V gene, CDR1 is DFQATT and CDR2 is SNEGSKA (reference sequence). The CDR3 reads CSGRQGNYEQYF.

Judged by frequency, this clonotype is medium-sized (0.01 to 0.1%). This rearrangement joins TRBV29-1 to TRBJ1-4; checking the TCRdb D call of TRBD1 is not possible without DNA. The CDR3 spans 13 residues. Germline loops: CDR1 SQVTM, CDR2 ANQGSEA. This chain's CDR3 is CSVGWGPGEKLFF.

This sequence joins TRBV5-1 and TRBJ2-2; TCRdb proposes TRBD2, but this gene call is untestable without DNA. The germline gives CDR1 SGHRS, CDR2 YFSETQ. The CDR3 contains 17 residues. This CDR3 reads CASSSPSGGANTGELFF.

By frequency, this clonotype registers medium-sized. This sequence joins TRBV29-1 and TRBJ2-7; checking the TCRdb D call of TRBD1 is not possible without DNA. The CDR3 is 14 amino acids. CDR1 is SQVTM and CDR2 is ANQGSEA in the germline V gene. The CDR3 sequence is CSVITTGGIFEQYF.

V usage is TRBV10-3 and J usage is TRBJ2-2; TCRdb outputs TRBD2, but without DNA this stays unchecked. Looked up from germline, CDR1 is ENHRY and CDR2 is SYGVKD. This CDR3 comprises 15 residues. The CDR3 protein is CAIGTSGGHTGELFF.

This clonotype is classed as medium-sized by frequency. The rearrangement joins TRBV11-1 to TRBJ2-5; TCRdb indicates TRBD1, and absent DNA this call remains unverified. The CDR3 runs to 18 residues. Germline values: CDR1 SGHAT, CDR2 FQDESV (reference sequence). The CDR3 reads CASSFWDPGPRGQETQYF.

This clonotype is medium-sized (0.01 to 0.1%) by frequency. The chain recombines TRBV6-5 with TRBJ2-1; TCRdb's D call of TRBD1 is untestable without DNA. CDR1 is MNHEY, CDR2 SVGAGI, per germline. The length of the CDR3 is 16 residues. The CDR3 loop is CASRPGQGIQYNEQFF.

The chain carries TRBV24-1 and TRBJ2-5; TCRdb reports TRBD1, a call that lacks DNA to check it against. Germline V lookup: CDR1 KGHDR, CDR2 SFDVKD. This CDR3 is built from 14 residues. This CDR3 reads CATSDRLLQETQYF.

This clonotype is deemed medium-sized by its frequency. This chain links TRBV6-5 with TRBJ1-1. Germline CDR1 reads MNHEY; CDR2 reads SVGAGI. The CDR3 consists of 14 residues. The chain's CDR3 is CASSYAWKGTEAFF.